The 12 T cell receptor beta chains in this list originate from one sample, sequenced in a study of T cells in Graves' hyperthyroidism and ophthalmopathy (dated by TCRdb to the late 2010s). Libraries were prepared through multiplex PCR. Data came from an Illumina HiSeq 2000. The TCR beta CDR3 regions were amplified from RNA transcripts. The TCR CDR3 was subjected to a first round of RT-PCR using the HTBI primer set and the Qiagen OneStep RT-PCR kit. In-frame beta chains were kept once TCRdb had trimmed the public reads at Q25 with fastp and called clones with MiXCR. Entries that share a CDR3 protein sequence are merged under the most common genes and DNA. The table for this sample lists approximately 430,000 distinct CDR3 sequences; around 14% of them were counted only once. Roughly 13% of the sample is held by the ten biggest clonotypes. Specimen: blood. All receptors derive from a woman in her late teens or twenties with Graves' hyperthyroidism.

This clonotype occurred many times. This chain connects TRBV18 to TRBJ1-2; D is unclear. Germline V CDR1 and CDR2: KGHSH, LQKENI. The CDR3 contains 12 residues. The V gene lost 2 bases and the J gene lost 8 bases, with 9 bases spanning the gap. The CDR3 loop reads CASSPADWGYTF. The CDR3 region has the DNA TGTGCCAGCTCACCAGCTGATTGGGGCTACACCTTC.

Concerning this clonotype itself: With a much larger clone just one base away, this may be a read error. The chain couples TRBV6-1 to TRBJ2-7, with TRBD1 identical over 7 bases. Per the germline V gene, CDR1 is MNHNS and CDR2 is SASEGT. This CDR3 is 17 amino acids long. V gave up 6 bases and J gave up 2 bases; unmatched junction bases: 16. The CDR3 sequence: CASSPSALKTGTYEQYF. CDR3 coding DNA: TGTGCCAGCAGCCCCTCGGCCTTGAAGACAGGGACCTACGAGCAGTACTTC.

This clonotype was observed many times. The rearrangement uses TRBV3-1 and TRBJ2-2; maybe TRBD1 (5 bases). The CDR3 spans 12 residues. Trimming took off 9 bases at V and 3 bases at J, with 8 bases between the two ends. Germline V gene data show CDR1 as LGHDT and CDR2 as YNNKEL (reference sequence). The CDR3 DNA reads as TGTGCCAGTCGACAGCACACCGGGGAGCTGTTTTTT. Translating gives CASRQHTGELFF.

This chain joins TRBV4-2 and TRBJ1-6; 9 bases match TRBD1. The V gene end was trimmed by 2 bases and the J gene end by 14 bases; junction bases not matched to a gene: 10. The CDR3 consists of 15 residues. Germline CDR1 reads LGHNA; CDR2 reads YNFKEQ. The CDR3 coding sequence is TGTGCCAGCAGCCAAACGGACAGGGGCCGGAGATCCCTCCACTTT. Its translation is CASSQTDRGRRSLHF.

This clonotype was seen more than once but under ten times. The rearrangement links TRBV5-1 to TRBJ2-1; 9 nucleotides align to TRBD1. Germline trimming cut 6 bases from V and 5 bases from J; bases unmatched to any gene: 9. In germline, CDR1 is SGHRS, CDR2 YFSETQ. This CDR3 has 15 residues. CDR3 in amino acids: CASTRTGDDDNEQFF. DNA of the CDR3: TGCGCCAGCACCAGGACAGGGGATGACGACAATGAGCAGTTCTTC.

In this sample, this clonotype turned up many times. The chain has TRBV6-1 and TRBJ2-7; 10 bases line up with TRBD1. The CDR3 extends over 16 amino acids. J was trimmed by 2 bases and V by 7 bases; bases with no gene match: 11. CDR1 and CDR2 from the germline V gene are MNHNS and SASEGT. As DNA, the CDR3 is TGTGCCAGCAAACCGGGGACCGGGACAGGGGCCTACGAGCAGTACTTC. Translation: CASKPGTGTGAYEQYF.

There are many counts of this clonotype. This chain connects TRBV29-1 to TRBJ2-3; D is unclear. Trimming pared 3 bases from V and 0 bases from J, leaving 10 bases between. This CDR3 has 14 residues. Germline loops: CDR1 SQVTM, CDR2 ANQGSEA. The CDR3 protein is CSVDGERSTDTQYF. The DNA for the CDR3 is TGCAGCGTTGATGGCGAAAGGAGCACAGATACGCAGTATTTT.

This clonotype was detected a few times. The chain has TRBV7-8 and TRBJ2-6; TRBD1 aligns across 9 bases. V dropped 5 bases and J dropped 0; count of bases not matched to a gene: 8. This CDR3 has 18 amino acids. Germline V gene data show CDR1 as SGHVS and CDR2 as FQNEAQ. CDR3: CASSPRDRVSSGANVLTF. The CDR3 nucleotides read TGTGCCAGCAGCCCCCGGGACAGGGTATCCTCTGGGGCCAACGTCCTGACTTTC.

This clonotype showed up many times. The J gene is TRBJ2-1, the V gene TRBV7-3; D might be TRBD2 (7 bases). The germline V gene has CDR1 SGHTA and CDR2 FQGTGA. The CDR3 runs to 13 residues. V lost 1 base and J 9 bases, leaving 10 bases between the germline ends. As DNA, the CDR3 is TGTGCCAGCAGCTTAAAGGCGGGGGCTGAGCAGTTCTTC. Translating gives CASSLKAGAEQFF.

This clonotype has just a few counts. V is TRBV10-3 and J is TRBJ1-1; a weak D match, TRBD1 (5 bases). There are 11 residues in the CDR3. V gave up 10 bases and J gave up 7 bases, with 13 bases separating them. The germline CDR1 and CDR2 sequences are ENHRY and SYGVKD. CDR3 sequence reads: CATSDRYEAFF. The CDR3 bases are TGTGCCACGTCCGACAGATATGAAGCTTTCTTT.

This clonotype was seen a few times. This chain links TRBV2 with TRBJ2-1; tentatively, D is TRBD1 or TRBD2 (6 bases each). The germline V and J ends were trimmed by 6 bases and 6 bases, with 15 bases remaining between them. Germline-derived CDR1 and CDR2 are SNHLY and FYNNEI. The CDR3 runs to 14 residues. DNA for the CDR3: TGTGCCAGCAGAGGGGGAGGAACGTCCAATGAGCAGTTCTTC. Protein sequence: CASRGGGTSNEQFF.

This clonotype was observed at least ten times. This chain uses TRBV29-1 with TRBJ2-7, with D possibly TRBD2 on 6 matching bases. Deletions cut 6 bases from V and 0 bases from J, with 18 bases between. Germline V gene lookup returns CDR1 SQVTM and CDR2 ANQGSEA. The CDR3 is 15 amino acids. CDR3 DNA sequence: TGCAGCGTCGAATCTCCGGGACTTAGCTCCTACGAGCAGTACTTC. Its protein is CSVESPGLSSYEQYF.